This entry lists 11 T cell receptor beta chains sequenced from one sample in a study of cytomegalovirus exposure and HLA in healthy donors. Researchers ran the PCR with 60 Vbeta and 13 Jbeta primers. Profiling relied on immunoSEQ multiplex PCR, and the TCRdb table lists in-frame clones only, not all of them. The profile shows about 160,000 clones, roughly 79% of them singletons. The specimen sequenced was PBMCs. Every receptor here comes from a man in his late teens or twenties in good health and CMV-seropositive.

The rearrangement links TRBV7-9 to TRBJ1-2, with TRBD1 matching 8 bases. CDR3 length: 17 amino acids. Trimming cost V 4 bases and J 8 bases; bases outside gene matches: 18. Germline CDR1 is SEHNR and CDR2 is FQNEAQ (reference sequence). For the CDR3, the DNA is TGTGCCAGCAGCTCATCGACGGCTGACAGGGGAGTTGGAGGCTACACCTTC. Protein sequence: CASSSSTADRGVGGYTF.

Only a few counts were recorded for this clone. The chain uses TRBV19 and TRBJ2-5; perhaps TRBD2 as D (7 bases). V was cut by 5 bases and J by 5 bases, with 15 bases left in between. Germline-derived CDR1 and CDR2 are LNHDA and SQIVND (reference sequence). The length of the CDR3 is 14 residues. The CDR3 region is CASSLRGEGETQYF. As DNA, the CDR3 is TGTGCCAGTAGTTTGAGGGGGGAGGGGGAGACCCAGTACTTC.

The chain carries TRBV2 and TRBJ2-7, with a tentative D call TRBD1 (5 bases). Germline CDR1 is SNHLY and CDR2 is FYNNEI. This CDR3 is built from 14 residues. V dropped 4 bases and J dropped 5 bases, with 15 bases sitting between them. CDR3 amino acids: CASSAQERLHEQYF. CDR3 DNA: TGTGCCAGCAGTGCACAGGAGAGGCTCCACGAGCAGTACTTC.

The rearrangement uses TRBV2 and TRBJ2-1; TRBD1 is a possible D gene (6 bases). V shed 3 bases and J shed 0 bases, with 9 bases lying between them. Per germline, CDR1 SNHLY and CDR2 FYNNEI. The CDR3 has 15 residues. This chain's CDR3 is CASSDQGSSYNEQFF. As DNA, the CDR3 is TGTGCCAGCAGTGATCAGGGGAGCTCCTACAATGAGCAGTTCTTC.

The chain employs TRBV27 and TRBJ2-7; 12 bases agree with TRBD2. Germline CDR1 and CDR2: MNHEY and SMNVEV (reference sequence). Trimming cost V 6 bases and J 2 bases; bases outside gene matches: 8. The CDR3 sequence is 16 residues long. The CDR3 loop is CASSLGTSGLTYEQYF. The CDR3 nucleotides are TGTGCCAGCAGCCTCGGGACTAGCGGGCTGACCTACGAGCAGTACTTC.

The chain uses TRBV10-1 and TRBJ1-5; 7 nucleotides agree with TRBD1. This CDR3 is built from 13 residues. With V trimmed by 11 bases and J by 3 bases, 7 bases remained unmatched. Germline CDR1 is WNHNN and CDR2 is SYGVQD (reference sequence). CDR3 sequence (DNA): TGCGCCGTGACGGGACAGAACAATCAGCCCCAGCATTTT. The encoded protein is CAVTGQNNQPQHF.

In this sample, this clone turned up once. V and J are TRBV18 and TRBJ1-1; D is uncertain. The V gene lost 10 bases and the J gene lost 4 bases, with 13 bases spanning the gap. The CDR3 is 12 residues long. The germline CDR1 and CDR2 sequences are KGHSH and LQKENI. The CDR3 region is CATGGGPTEAFF. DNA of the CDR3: TGTGCCACCGGAGGAGGACCCACTGAAGCTTTCTTT. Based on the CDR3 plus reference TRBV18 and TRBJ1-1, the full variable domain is NAGVMQNPRHLVRRRGQEARLRCSPMKGHSHVYWYRQLPEEGLKFMVYLQKENIIDESGMPKERFSAEFPKEGPSILRIQQVVRGDSAAYFCATGGGPTEAFFGQGTRLTVV.

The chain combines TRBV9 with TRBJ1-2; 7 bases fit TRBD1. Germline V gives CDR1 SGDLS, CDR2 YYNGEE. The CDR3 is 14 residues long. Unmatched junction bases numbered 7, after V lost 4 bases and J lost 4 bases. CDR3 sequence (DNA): TGTGCCAGCAGCTCTAGGGGGACAGCCTATGGCTACACCTTC. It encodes CASSSRGTAYGYTF.

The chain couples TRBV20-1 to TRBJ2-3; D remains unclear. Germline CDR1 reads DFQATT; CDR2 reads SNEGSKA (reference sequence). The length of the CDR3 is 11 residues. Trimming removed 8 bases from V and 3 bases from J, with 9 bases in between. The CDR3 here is CSPTETDTQYF. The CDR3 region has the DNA TGCAGTCCCACTGAAACAGATACGCAGTATTTT.

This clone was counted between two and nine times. The CDR3 bases are TGTGCCAGCACCCTCGGCGGGAGCTACGAGCAGTACTTC. Translation gives CASTLGGSYEQYF. This chain uses TRBV11-2 with TRBJ2-5; TRBD2 agrees at 7 bases. The J call could be wrong; TRBJ2-7 is a better fit for the DNA end. Germline V gene data show CDR1 as SGHAT and CDR2 as FQNNGV. There are 13 residues in the CDR3.

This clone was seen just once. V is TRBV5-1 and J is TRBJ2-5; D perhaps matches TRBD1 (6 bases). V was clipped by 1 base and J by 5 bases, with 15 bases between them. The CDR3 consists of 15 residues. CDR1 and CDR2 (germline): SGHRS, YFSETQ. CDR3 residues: CASSLMLGAQETQYF. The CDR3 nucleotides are TGCGCCAGCAGCTTGATGTTGGGGGCACAGGAGACCCAGTACTTC.